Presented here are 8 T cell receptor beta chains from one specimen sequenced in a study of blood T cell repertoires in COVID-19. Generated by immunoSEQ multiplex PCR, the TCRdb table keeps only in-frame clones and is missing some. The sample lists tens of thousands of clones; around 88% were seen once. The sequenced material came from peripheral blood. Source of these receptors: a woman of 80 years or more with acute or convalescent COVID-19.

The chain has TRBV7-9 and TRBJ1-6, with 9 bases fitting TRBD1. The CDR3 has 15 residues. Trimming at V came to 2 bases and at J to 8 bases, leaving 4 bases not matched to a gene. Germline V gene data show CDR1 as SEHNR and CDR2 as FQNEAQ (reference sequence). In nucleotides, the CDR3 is TGTGCCAGCAGCTTAACGGACAGGGGAGATTCACCCCTCCACTTT. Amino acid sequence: CASSLTDRGDSPLHF.

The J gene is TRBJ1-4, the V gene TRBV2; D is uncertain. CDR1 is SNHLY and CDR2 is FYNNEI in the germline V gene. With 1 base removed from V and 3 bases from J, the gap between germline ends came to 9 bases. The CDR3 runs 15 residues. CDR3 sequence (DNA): TGTGCCAGCAGTGAAGTCGGTCACGCTAATGAAAAACTGTTTTTT. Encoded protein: CASSEVGHANEKLFF.

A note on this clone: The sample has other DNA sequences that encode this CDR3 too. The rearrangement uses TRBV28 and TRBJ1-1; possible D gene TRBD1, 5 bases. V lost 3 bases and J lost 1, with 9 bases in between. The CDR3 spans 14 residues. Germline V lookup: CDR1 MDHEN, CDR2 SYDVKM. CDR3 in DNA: TGTGCCAGCAGTTTGGGGGGTTCGAACACTGAAGCTTTCTTT. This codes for CASSLGGSNTEAFF.

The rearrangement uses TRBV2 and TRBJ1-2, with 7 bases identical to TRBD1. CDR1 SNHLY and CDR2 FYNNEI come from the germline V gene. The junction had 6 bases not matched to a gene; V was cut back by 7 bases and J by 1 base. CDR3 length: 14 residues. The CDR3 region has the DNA TGTGCCAGCAAAATCGGGACAGATAACTATGGCTACACCTTC. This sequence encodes CASKIGTDNYGYTF.

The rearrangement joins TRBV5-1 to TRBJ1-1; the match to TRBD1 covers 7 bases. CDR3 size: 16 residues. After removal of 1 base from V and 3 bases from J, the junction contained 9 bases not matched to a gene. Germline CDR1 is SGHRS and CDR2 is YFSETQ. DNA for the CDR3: TGCGCCAGCAGCTTGTATTCCAGGGGGTTGGACACTGAAGCTTTCTTT. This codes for CASSLYSRGLDTEAFF.

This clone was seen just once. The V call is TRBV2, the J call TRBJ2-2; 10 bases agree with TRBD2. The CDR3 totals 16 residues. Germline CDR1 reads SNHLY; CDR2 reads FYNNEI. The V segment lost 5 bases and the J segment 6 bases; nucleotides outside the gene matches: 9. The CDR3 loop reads CASSLQREGRAGELFF. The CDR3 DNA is TGTGCCAGCAGTCTTCAGCGGGAGGGCAGGGCCGGGGAGCTGTTTTTT.

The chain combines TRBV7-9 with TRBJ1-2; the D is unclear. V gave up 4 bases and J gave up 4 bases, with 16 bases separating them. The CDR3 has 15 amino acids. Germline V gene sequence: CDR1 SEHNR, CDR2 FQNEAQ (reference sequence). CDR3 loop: CASSYDSSKAYGYTF. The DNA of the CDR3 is TGTGCCAGCAGCTACGACTCGTCAAAGGCCTATGGCTACACCTTC.

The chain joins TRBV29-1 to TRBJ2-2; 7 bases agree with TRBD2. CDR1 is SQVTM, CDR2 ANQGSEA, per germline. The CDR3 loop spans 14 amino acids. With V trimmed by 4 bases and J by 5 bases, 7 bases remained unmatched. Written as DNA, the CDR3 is TGCAGCGTTGGACGGGGGGTGGGAACCGGGGAGCTGTTTTTT. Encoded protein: CSVGRGVGTGELFF.